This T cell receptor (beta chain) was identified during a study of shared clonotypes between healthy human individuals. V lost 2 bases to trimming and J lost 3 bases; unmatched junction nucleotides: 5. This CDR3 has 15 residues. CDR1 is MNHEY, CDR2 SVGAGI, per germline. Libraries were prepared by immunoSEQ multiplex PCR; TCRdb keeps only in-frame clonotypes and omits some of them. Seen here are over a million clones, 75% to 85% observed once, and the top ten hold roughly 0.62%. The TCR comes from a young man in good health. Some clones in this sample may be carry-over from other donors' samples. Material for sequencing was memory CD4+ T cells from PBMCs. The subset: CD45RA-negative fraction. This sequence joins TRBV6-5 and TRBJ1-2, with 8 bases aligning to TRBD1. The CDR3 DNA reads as TGTGCCAGCAGTTACCCTGGACAGGGCCACTATGGCTACACCTTC. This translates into CASSYPGQGHYGYTF.